A single sample is the source of the 22 T cell receptor beta chains below, sequenced in a study of human CD8 memory T cell subsets. Libraries for TCR beta were constructed using UMI-labeled 5' RACE. TCRdb reworked the 5' RACE reads into one entry per CDR3 protein, no DNA. The record lists more than 15,000 distinct CDR3 sequences, of which the ten most abundant hold around 6.2%. The sample taken for sequencing was CD8+ stem-like memory T cells (TSCM and TCM) sorted from PBMCs. Subset of the sample: stem-like memory CD8 T cells (TSTEM), CCR7+ PD-1- TIGIT-. These receptors were obtained from a human donor in good health.

The chain has TRBV4-1 and TRBJ2-1. The germline V gene has CDR1 MGHRA and CDR2 YSYEKL. This CDR3 contains 15 residues. CDR3 sequence: CASSRSISSYNEQFF.

V gene TRBV28 combines with J gene TRBJ2-1; the D call from TCRdb, TRBD2, cannot be confirmed without DNA. CDR3 length: 19 amino acids. The V gene's germline CDR1 is MDHEN and CDR2 SYDVKM. The chain's CDR3 is CASSSLGLAGVYRREEQFF.

The chain employs TRBV9 and TRBJ2-1; TCRdb designates TRBD1, a call that cannot be tested without DNA. This CDR3 has 16 residues. Per germline, CDR1 SGDLS and CDR2 YYNGEE. CDR3 residues: CASSVDTAGVYNEQFF.

This sequence joins TRBV10-3 and TRBJ1-1. Germline V gene lookup returns CDR1 ENHRY and CDR2 SYGVKD. The CDR3 runs to 13 residues. CDR3 protein: CAISESSSTEAFF.

CDR3 sequence reads: CASGTETSTDTQYF. J is TRBJ2-3 and V is TRBV7-9. Germline V lookup: CDR1 SEHNR, CDR2 FQNEAQ (reference sequence). The CDR3 length is 14 residues.

The genes are TRBV12-3 or TRBV12-4 and TRBJ2-1; the D call from TCRdb, TRBD2, cannot be confirmed without DNA. The CDR3 has 15 residues. Here the CDR3 reads CASSLGLAGAHEQFF.

This rearrangement joins TRBV28 to TRBJ2-5; TCRdb's D call of TRBD2 is untestable without DNA. There are 16 residues in the CDR3. Germline V gene lookup returns CDR1 MDHEN and CDR2 SYDVKM. CDR3 residues: CASSSPGLAGVGTQYF.

This clonotype is deemed large by its frequency. This sequence joins TRBV5-5 and TRBJ1-5. Germline values: CDR1 SGHKS, CDR2 YYEKEE (reference sequence). The CDR3 is 13 residues long. The chain's CDR3 is CASSRGSNQPQHF.

The rearrangement uses TRBV7-9 and TRBJ1-5. This CDR3 contains 17 residues. Germline loops: CDR1 SEHNR, CDR2 FQNEAQ (reference sequence). CDR3 region: CASSWTPEGDSNQPQHF.

V usage is TRBV7-9 and J usage is TRBJ1-1. This CDR3 has 15 amino acids. Germline V gene data show CDR1 as SEHNR and CDR2 as FQNEAQ (reference sequence). CDR3 amino acids: CASSLTTAENTEAFF.

The rearrangement joins TRBV5-6 to TRBJ2-1; TCRdb lists TRBD2, though no DNA is available to test this call. From germline, CDR1 is SGHDT and CDR2 YYEEEE. The CDR3 length is 15 residues. CDR3 protein: CASSSARDRTNEQFF.

This clonotype ranks as medium-sized in terms of frequency. V and J are TRBV10-3 and TRBJ2-7. The CDR3 has 11 residues. CDR1 is ENHRY and CDR2 is SYGVKD in the germline V gene. CDR3 region: CAISGGTEQYF.

The rearrangement uses TRBV20-1 and TRBJ2-5; TCRdb calls TRBD1, which cannot be checked without DNA. The CDR3 has 16 amino acids. Germline V lookup: CDR1 DFQATT, CDR2 SNEGSKA (reference sequence). The CDR3 loop reads CSARTRRTGNVETQYF.

This rearrangement joins TRBV18 to TRBJ2-7. Germline V gene sequence: CDR1 KGHSH, CDR2 LQKENI. The CDR3 covers 11 residues. The CDR3 loop is CASSPGHEQYF. Together with reference TRBV18 and TRBJ2-7, the CDR3 gives the full variable domain: NAGVMQNPRHLVRRRGQEARLRCSPMKGHSHVYWYRQLPEEGLKFMVYLQKENIIDESGMPKERFSAEFPKEGPSILRIQQVVRGDSAAYFCASSPGHEQYFGPGTRLTVT.

The V and J genes are TRBV20-1 and TRBJ2-7. The CDR3 has 11 amino acids. In germline, CDR1 is DFQATT, CDR2 SNEGSKA (reference sequence). The CDR3 reads CSAGSSYEQYF.

CDR3 protein: CASSQWSSGNTIYF. This sequence joins TRBV3-1 and TRBJ1-3. This CDR3 comprises 14 residues. The V gene's germline CDR1 is LGHDT and CDR2 YNNKEL (reference sequence).

This sequence joins TRBV5-1 and TRBJ2-1. Germline-derived CDR1 and CDR2 are SGHRS and YFSETQ. The CDR3 runs 15 residues. This CDR3 reads CASSLQAASYNEQFF.

CDR3 region: CASTSATLRERDEQFF. This chain joins TRBV28 and TRBJ2-1; TCRdb indicates TRBD2, and absent DNA this call remains unverified. There are 16 residues in the CDR3. Per germline, CDR1 MDHEN and CDR2 SYDVKM. The variable domain in full, with the rest retrieved from reference TRBV28 and TRBJ2-1, is DVKVTQSSRYLVKRTGEKVFLECVQDMDHENMFWYRQDPGLGLRLIYFSYDVKMKEKGDIPEGYSVSREKKERFSLILESASTNQTSMYLCASTSATLRERDEQFFGPGTRLTVL.

The chain combines TRBV15 with TRBJ2-1; the TCRdb D gene call, TRBD2, has no DNA to confirm it. The CDR3 runs to 12 residues. CDR1 and CDR2 from the germline V gene are LNHNV and YYDKDF (reference sequence). CDR3 amino acids: CATSTGGDEQFF.

This rearrangement joins TRBV6-5 to TRBJ1-1; TCRdb names TRBD1, which stays unverified in the absence of DNA. Germline CDR1 and CDR2: MNHEY and SVGAGI. The CDR3 contains 14 residues. CDR3: CASSYGGARTEAFF.

The J gene is TRBJ1-2, the V gene TRBV28; TCRdb's D call, TRBD1, is unchecked because there is no DNA. CDR1 and CDR2 from the germline V gene are MDHEN and SYDVKM. This CDR3 is built from 15 residues. CDR3 protein: CASSLIGHRDYGYTF.

The chain recombines TRBV3-1 with TRBJ1-4; as DNA is missing, the TRBD1 call by TCRdb cannot be tested. Germline lookup yields CDR1 LGHDT and CDR2 YNNKEL (reference sequence). There are 15 residues in the CDR3. The CDR3 protein is CASSRQGPTNEKLFF.